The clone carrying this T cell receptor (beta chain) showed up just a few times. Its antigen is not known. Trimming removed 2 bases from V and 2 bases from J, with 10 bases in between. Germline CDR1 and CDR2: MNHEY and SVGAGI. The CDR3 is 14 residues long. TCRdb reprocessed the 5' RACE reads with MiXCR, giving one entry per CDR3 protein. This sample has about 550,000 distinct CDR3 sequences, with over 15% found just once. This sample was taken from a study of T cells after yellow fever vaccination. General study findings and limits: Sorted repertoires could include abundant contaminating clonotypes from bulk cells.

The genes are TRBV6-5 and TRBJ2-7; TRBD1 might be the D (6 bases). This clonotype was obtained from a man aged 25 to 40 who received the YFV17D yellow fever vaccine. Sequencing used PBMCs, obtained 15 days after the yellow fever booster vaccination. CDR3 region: CASSYEQGTYEQYF. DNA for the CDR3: TGTGCCAGCAGTTACGAGCAGGGGACCTACGAGCAGTACTTC.